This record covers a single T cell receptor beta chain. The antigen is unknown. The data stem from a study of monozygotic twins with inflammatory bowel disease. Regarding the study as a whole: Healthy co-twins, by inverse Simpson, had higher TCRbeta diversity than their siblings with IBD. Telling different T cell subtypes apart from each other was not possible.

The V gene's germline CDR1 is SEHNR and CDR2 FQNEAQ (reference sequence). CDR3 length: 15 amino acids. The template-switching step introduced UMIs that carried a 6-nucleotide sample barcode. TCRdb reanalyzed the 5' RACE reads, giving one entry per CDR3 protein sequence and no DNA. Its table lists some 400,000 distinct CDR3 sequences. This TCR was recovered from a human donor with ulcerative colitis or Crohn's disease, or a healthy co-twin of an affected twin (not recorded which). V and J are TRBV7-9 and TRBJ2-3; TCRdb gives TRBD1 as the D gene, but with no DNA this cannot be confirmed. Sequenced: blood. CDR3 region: CASSLLGAVTDTQYF.